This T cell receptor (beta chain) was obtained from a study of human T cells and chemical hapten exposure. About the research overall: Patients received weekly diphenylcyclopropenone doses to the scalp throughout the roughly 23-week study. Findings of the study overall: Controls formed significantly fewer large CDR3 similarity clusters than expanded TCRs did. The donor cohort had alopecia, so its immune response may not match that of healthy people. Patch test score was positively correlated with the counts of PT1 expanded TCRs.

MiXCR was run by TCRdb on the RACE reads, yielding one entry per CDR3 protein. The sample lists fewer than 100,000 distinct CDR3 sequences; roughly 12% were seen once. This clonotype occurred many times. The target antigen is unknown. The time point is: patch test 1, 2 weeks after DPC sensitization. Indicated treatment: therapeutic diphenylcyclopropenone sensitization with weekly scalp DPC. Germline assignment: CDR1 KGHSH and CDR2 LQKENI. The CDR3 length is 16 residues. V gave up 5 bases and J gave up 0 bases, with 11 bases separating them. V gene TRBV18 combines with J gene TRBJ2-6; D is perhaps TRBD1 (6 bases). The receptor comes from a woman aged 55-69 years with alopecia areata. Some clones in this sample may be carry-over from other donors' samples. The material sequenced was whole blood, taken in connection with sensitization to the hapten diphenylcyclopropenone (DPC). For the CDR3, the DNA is TGTGCCAGCTCAACTACAGGGAGCTCTGGGGCCAACGTCCTGACTTTC. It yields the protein CASSTTGSSGANVLTF.